Shown below are 10 T cell receptor beta chains from a single sample sequenced in a study of blood T cell repertoires in COVID-19 (dated by TCRdb to 2020 to 2021). The library was obtained by the immunoSEQ multiplex PCR assay. TCRdb took over this immuneACCESS table, retaining in-frame rearrangements with V and J assigned. Such tables are incomplete; in checked studies, under half of the missing clones stem from an unresolved V gene, and the remainder is unexplained. In all, the sample holds about 52,000 clones, and 70% to 90% of those were seen once. The ten largest clones add up to about 14% of the sample. The material sequenced was peripheral blood. The receptor source for this set is a man between 65 and 85 years old with acute or convalescent COVID-19.

The chain carries TRBV5-4 and TRBJ1-2; 7 bases line up with TRBD1. Trimming at V came to 6 bases and at J to 3 bases, leaving 5 bases not matched to a gene. CDR1 SGHNT and CDR2 YYREEE come from the germline V gene (reference sequence). This CDR3 is built from 13 residues. Here the CDR3 DNA reads TGTGCCAGCACCCTAACAGGGGACTATGGCTACACCTTC. It is translated as CASTLTGDYGYTF.

The chain combines TRBV18 with TRBJ2-3, with 7 bases fitting TRBD1. The CDR3 is 16 residues long. The V gene end was trimmed by 6 bases and the J gene end by 4 bases; junction bases not matched to a gene: 13. In germline, CDR1 is KGHSH, CDR2 LQKENI. Here the CDR3 DNA reads TGTGCCAGCTCGCCCGACAGGGTGAGGGGAGCAGATACGCAGTATTTT. It yields the protein CASSPDRVRGADTQYF.

This clone has only one observation. J is TRBJ1-2 and V is TRBV5-1; 7 positions agree with TRBD1. Germline lookup yields CDR1 SGHRS and CDR2 YFSETQ. The CDR3 is 16 amino acids. After removal of 4 bases from V and 3 bases from J, the junction contained 12 bases not matched to a gene. The CDR3 sequence: CASSPGPRDRYYGYTF. CDR3 bases: TGCGCCAGCAGCCCCGGCCCCCGGGACAGATACTATGGCTACACCTTC.

The count of this clone is one. This CDR3 is CSVEFDSSGTSGSYEQYF. CDR3 nucleotide sequence: TGCAGCGTTGAATTCGACTCGTCTGGGACTAGCGGATCCTACGAGCAGTACTTC. This chain uses TRBV29-1 with TRBJ2-7, with TRBD2 identical over 11 bases. This CDR3 is 18 amino acids long. Trimming took 2 bases from V and 1 from J; bases not matched to a gene: 13. CDR1 and CDR2 from the germline V gene are SQVTM and ANQGSEA.

This clone was seen a single time. This chain joins TRBV20-1 and TRBJ2-7; D might be TRBD2 (5 bases). This CDR3 has 11 amino acids. Germline V gene lookup returns CDR1 DFQATT and CDR2 SNEGSKA (reference sequence). Trimming removed 3 bases at V and 3 bases at J, with 6 bases between. The CDR3: CSASGDYEQYF. The CDR3 region has the DNA TGCAGTGCTAGCGGGGACTACGAGCAGTACTTC.

The genes are TRBV29-1 and TRBJ2-3, with TRBD2 as a possible D gene (6 bases). Germline CDR1 and CDR2: SQVTM and ANQGSEA. The V end was cut by 4 bases, the J end by 2 bases, with 22 bases between. The CDR3 consists of 17 residues. The CDR3 is CSVVQSIRDWPTDTQYF. The DNA for the CDR3 is TGCAGCGTTGTTCAGAGTATCCGGGACTGGCCCACAGATACGCAGTATTTT.

This clone was recorded only once. The chain links TRBV7-2 to TRBJ1-2, with D possibly matching TRBD1 (5 bases). The CDR3 is 15 amino acids. The germline V gene encodes CDR1 SGHTA and CDR2 FQGNSA. Between the trimmed V and J ends, which lost 5 bases and 5 bases, there was a span of 18 bases. Here the CDR3 reads CASSQLGADLYGYTF. CDR3 DNA: TGTGCCAGCAGCCAACTTGGGGCAGATCTGTATGGCTACACCTTC.

This chain connects TRBV10-3 to TRBJ2-2; D not certain. In germline, CDR1 is ENHRY, CDR2 SYGVKD. Between the trimmed V and J ends, which lost 4 bases and 2 bases, there was a span of 11 bases. The length of the CDR3 is 15 residues. Here the CDR3 reads CAISVVQLNTGELFF. In DNA form, the CDR3 reads TGTGCCATCAGTGTCGTACAGCTTAACACCGGGGAGCTGTTTTTT.

The chain carries TRBV3-1 (or the pseudogene TRBV3-2) and TRBJ2-5, with a weak D call TRBD1 (6 bases). This CDR3 is 11 amino acids long. CDR1 and CDR2 (germline): LGHDT, YNNKEL (reference sequence). V lost 2 bases and J 9 bases, leaving 7 bases between the germline ends. CDR3 sequence (DNA): TGTGCCAGCAGCCAAACAGGGCCCCAGTACTTC. Translating it yields CASSQTGPQYF.

This sequence joins TRBV18 and TRBJ2-2; 8 nucleotides align to TRBD1. The V segment lost 3 bases and the J segment 0 bases; nucleotides outside the gene matches: 3. The CDR3 spans 16 residues. Germline V lookup: CDR1 KGHSH, CDR2 LQKENI. The CDR3 region has the DNA TGTGCCAGCTCACCCCGGGACAGGACGAACACCGGGGAGCTGTTTTTT. Amino acid sequence: CASSPRDRTNTGELFF. Full variable domain (outside the CDR3, taken from reference TRBV18 and TRBJ2-2): NAGVMQNPRHLVRRRGQEARLRCSPMKGHSHVYWYRQLPEEGLKFMVYLQKENIIDESGMPKERFSAEFPKEGPSILRIQQVVRGDSAAYFCASSPRDRTNTGELFFGEGSRLTVL.